This T cell receptor (beta chain) was sequenced in a study of T-cell memory formation after mild COVID-19. In the study overall: TCR clusters largely stayed donor specific. Overall study findings and caveats: Whether day 37 second-wave clones are SARS-CoV-2-specific was not confirmed. The study found contracting CD4+ clones mainly in CM and EM and contracting CD8+ clones in EMRA.

This CDR3 region has 15 residues. The germline gives CDR1 MNHEY, CDR2 SVGAGI. Deletions cut 4 bases from V and 3 bases from J, with 14 bases between. In the case of this clonotype: Its antigen is as yet unknown.

MiXCR, run by TCRdb on the 5' RACE reads, gives a single entry per CDR3 protein. The table shows approximately 300,000 distinct CDR3 sequences, with around a sixth occurring only once. The chain combines TRBV6-5 with TRBJ2-3, with no clear D. The sequenced material came from PBMCs or a T cell subset sorted from them (not recorded which). This sequence originates from a man aged 18 to 30 who had mild COVID-19 (a few samples of this study predate the infection). Cell type and time point are not known. CDR3 protein: CASSLGASGTDTQYF. The CDR3, as DNA: TGTGCCAGCAGTTTAGGCGCTAGTGGTACAGATACGCAGTATTTT.